The sequence of this T cell receptor (beta chain) was determined in a study of beta chain features in type 1 diabetes. CDR3 size: 14 residues. The V gene's germline CDR1 is SGHRS and CDR2 YFSETQ. The V gene end was trimmed by 1 base and the J gene end by 1 base; junction bases not matched to a gene: 0. A few counts support this clone. The antigen remains unidentified. TCRB transcripts that were expressed got sequenced, as all of the isolated RNA had been reverse transcribed. Assay used: immunoSEQ multiplex PCR; TCRdb lists only in-frame clones, some missing. Here the sample spans under 300,000 clones, approximately 14% being singletons. Study-level findings and limits: Within each of all four CD4+ subsets, Type 1 diabetes patients had TCRB CDR3s that were moderately but significantly shorter.

The sequenced material came from naive CD4+ T cells from blood. This receptor was taken from a man aged 25 to 40 with type 1 diabetes. The J gene is TRBJ2-7, the V gene TRBV5-1; 9 bases map to TRBD2. Here the CDR3 reads CASSLSGGSYEQYF. CDR3 sequence (DNA): TGCGCCAGCAGCTTGAGCGGGGGGTCCTACGAGCAGTACTTC.